The source of this T cell receptor (beta chain) is a study of T-cell reconstitution after alpha-beta-depleted transplantation in children. The CDR3 is 15 residues long. Germline trimming cut 3 bases from V and 4 bases from J; bases unmatched to any gene: 4. Per the germline V gene, CDR1 is DFQATT and CDR2 is SNEGSKA (reference sequence). General observations from the study: Alpha-beta T cells present about two months after transplant were reported to originate from several hundred expanded graft clones.

Library preparation (for TCRbeta) was performed with unique molecular identifiers. TCRdb processed the PCR reads anew with MiXCR; each CDR3 protein has one entry. This sample has approximately 300,000 distinct CDR3 sequences, with approximately 10% found just once. This clonotype has at least ten counts. The antigen remains unidentified. This receptor was obtained from a male patient aged 2 to 9 who had a stem cell transplant for chronic granulomatous disease, so the T cells may come from the graft donor. This specimen was peripheral blood, taken 180 days after TCRalphabeta/CD19-depleted stem cell transplant. The chain links TRBV20-1 to TRBJ2-3; 13 bases agree with TRBD2. CDR3: CSASLLAGGSDTQYF. The CDR3 DNA follows: TGCAGTGCTAGTCTACTAGCGGGAGGGTCAGATACGCAGTATTTT.